These 3 T cell receptor beta chains share one sample of origin, sequenced in a study of T cell responses to AZD1222 COVID-19 vaccine. The assay was immunoSEQ multiplex PCR, and TCRdb's table has in-frame clones only and misses some. The data hold nearly 110,000 clones, with around nine tenths observed a single time. Sequencing was performed on peripheral blood, taken 28 days after the second AZD1222 dose. These TCRs come from an adult who received the AZD1222 COVID-19 vaccine.

This clone was found once. The V gene is TRBV5-1, the J gene TRBJ2-5; D might be TRBD2 (6 bases). V lost 2 bases and J lost 5, with 13 bases in between. CDR1 is SGHRS and CDR2 is YFSETQ in the germline V gene. The CDR3 loop spans 14 amino acids. CDR3 residues: CASSFTGRGETQYF. DNA of the CDR3: TGCGCCAGCAGCTTCACCGGGAGAGGGGAGACCCAGTACTTC.

This chain joins TRBV11-2 and TRBJ2-5; D uncertain. Deletions cut 6 bases from V and 5 bases from J, with 13 bases between. The germline V gene encodes CDR1 SGHAT and CDR2 FQNNGV. The CDR3 loop spans 13 amino acids. CDR3 amino acids: CASRVLGSETQYF. The CDR3 DNA follows: TGTGCCAGCAGAGTCTTAGGTTCGGAGACCCAGTACTTC. Using reference TRBV11-2 and TRBJ2-5 for the parts outside the CDR3, the full variable domain is EAGVAQSPRYKIIEKRQSVAFWCNPISGHATLYWYQQILGQGPKLLIQFQNNGVVDDSQLPKDRFSAERLKGVDSTLKIQPAKLEDSAVYLCASRVLGSETQYFGPGTRLLVL.

The V gene is TRBV4-3, the J gene TRBJ1-6, with 7 bases aligning to TRBD1. With 0 bases clipped from V and 10 bases from J, the junction kept 6 bases outside the gene matches. Germline loops: CDR1 LGHNA, CDR2 YSLEER. The CDR3 length is 15 residues. The CDR3 sequence: CASSQDWQGVSPLHF. DNA for the CDR3: TGCGCCAGCAGCCAAGATTGGCAGGGGGTCTCACCCCTCCACTTT.